The 8 T cell receptor beta chains below all came from one sample that was sequenced in a study of T-cell memory formation after mild COVID-19. TCRdb re-called the 5' RACE reads through MiXCR, storing one row per CDR3 protein. The table records more than 450,000 distinct CDR3 sequences, around 17% of them present only once. The sequenced sample was PBMCs or a T cell subset sorted from them (not recorded which). The receptors come from an adult woman who had mild COVID-19 (a few samples of this study predate the infection). Cell type and time point are not known.

The CDR3 nucleotides are TGCAGCGCCATATCCCCACAGGGGGCGGGAGGGGCCAACGTCCTGACTTTC. Encoded protein: CSAISPQGAGGANVLTF. This chain connects TRBV29-1 to TRBJ2-6; 9 nucleotides align to TRBD1. CDR1 is SQVTM, CDR2 ANQGSEA, per germline. There are 17 residues in the CDR3. V lost 7 bases and J lost 4; bases outside the gene matches: 14.

The J gene is TRBJ1-5, the V gene TRBV21-1; the table's D call, TRBD1, has no DNA check behind it. TRBV21-1 is shown as a pseudogene. This CDR3 is built from 19 residues. Here the CDR3 DNA reads TGTGCCAGCAGCAAAGCCCCGGACAGGGGGATAGAGGGCAATCAGCCCCAGCATTTT. Its protein product is CASSKAPDRGIEGNQPQHF.

This rearrangement joins TRBV4-3 to TRBJ2-7, with D unclear. The CDR3 totals 19 residues. Germline CDR1 LGHNA, CDR2 YSLEER. V was clipped by 4 bases and J by 0 bases, with 25 bases between them. This CDR3 reads CASSPSLWKGLPPSYEQYF. CDR3 in DNA: TGCGCCAGCAGCCCAAGTCTGTGGAAGGGCCTACCTCCCTCCTACGAGCAGTACTTC.

At least ten counts were recorded for this clonotype. The V call is TRBV3-1, the J call TRBJ2-1; 9 bases align to TRBD2. Germline V gene lookup returns CDR1 LGHDT and CDR2 YNNKEL (reference sequence). The CDR3 spans 16 residues. Unmatched junction bases numbered 9, after V lost 0 bases and J lost 9 bases. The CDR3 region is CASSQDTAGGPGEQFF. As DNA, the CDR3 is TGTGCCAGCAGCCAAGATACGGCGGGGGGGCCGGGTGAGCAGTTCTTC.

This clonotype has at least ten counts. The chain couples TRBV4-3 to TRBJ2-3, with D possibly being TRBD2 (6 bases). The CDR3 totals 16 residues. Germline V CDR1 and CDR2: LGHNA, YSLEER. Trimming cost V 0 bases and J 2 bases, with 12 bases left between them. The CDR3 nucleotides read TGCGCCAGCAGCCAAGATGGGGGGTTCTCCACAGATACGCAGTATTTT. Its protein is CASSQDGGFSTDTQYF.

The rearrangement joins TRBV29-1 to TRBJ2-5; D is tentatively TRBD1 or TRBD2 (7 bases each). The germline gives CDR1 SQVTM, CDR2 ANQGSEA. Between the trimmed V and J ends, which lost 7 bases and 5 bases, there was a span of 17 bases. This CDR3 has 13 residues. The DNA for the CDR3 is TGCAGCGCTGACAGGGAGGGCGGGGAGACCCAGTACTTC. Protein: CSADREGGETQYF. The full variable domain, rest sourced from reference TRBV29-1 and TRBJ2-5, is SAVISQKPSRDICQRGTSLTIQCQVDSQVTMMFWYRQQPGQSLTLIATANQGSEATYESGFVIDKFPISRPNLTFSTLTVSNMSPEDSSIYLCSADREGGETQYFGPGTRLLVL.

This clonotype was seen a handful of times. The chain joins TRBV7-9 to TRBJ2-7, with 9 positions matching TRBD2. V shed 4 bases, J shed 2 bases, and the junction held 6 bases outside the gene matches. CDR3 length equals 15 residues. The germline gives CDR1 SEHNR, CDR2 FQNEAQ (reference sequence). The CDR3 here is CASSSTSGPAYEQYF. CDR3 coding DNA: TGTGCCAGCAGCTCGACTAGCGGCCCCGCCTACGAGCAGTACTTC.

This clonotype has just a few counts. This chain joins TRBV20-1 and TRBJ2-1; D not resolved. V was trimmed by 0 bases and J by 8 bases, leaving 14 bases between them. This CDR3 is 14 amino acids long. Per germline, CDR1 DFQATT and CDR2 SNEGSKA (reference sequence). DNA for the CDR3: TGCAGTGCTAGAGATCCTCGGCTTTCCTATGAGCAGTTCTTC. Protein sequence: CSARDPRLSYEQFF.